This T cell receptor (beta chain) is drawn from a study of T cell responses to AZD1222 COVID-19 vaccine. The data were produced by immunoSEQ multiplex PCR, yet TCRdb's version contains in-frame clones alone and is incomplete. This sample has approximately 120,000 clones; approximately 85% occur once, and the top ten carry 9.5% to 15%. A word on this clone: Its target is unknown.

The study, taken as a whole, reports: Dominant CD4 TCR responses targeted spike regions 160-218 and 743-854. Seropositive AZD1222 recipients at baseline numbered only five or six. None of the repertoires were sampled until the peak T cell response had passed. Among the donors, most were white British and more were female, and clonal diversity was possibly underestimated.

The CDR3 contains 21 residues. J was trimmed by 7 bases and V by 0 bases; bases with no gene match: 22. Germline loops: CDR1 SGHDN, CDR2 FVKESK. The sample here was peripheral blood, taken on day 0 of MenACWY control vaccination. The rearrangement uses TRBV14 and TRBJ2-1; 9 bases fit TRBD1. The sequence was obtained from an adult in good health. The CDR3 bases are TGTGCCAGCAGCCAAGACTCCCTTGGACAGGGGTTCTTATTCGAGGGAAATGAGCAGTTCTTC. This encodes CASSQDSLGQGFLFEGNEQFF. The full variable domain, completed using reference TRBV14 and TRBJ2-1, is EAGVTQFPSHSVIEKGQTVTLRCDPISGHDNLYWYRRVMGKEIKFLLHFVKESKQDESGMPNNRFLAERTGGTYSTLKVQPAELEDSGVYFCASSQDSLGQGFLFEGNEQFFGPGTRLTVL.